These 7 T cell receptor beta chains originate from one sample sequenced in a study of cytomegalovirus exposure and HLA in healthy donors. The table came from immunoSEQ multiplex PCR; TCRdb's copy has only in-frame clones and leaves some out. The sample lists around 200,000 clones; approximately 78% were seen once. Specimen: PBMCs. The receptors derive from a woman aged 25 to 45 in good health and CMV-seronegative.

The genes are TRBV5-4 and TRBJ2-1; 11 bases fit TRBD2. Trimming at V came to 1 base and at J to 2 bases, leaving 5 bases not matched to a gene. From germline, CDR1 is SGHNT and CDR2 YYREEE (reference sequence). The CDR3 runs 17 residues. For the CDR3, the DNA is TGTGCCAGCAGCTTGAGGACTAGCGGGTTCACCTACAATGAGCAGTTCTTC. This codes for CASSLRTSGFTYNEQFF.

The chain has TRBV30 and TRBJ1-4, with 8 nucleotides matching TRBD1. V lost 7 bases and J lost 6; bases outside the gene matches: 10. Germline CDR1 and CDR2: GTSNPN and SVGIG (reference sequence). This CDR3 contains 14 residues. DNA of the CDR3: TGTGCCTCCCGACAGGGGCTTCGTTATGAAAAACTGTTTTTT. Protein: CASRQGLRYEKLFF. The variable domain in full, with the rest retrieved from reference TRBV30 and TRBJ1-4, is SQTIHQWPATLVQPVGSPLSLECTVEGTSNPNLYWYRQAAGRGLQLLFYSVGIGQISSEVPQNLSASRPQDRQFILSSKKLLLSDSGFYLCASRQGLRYEKLFFGSGTQLSVL.

The chain combines TRBV6-1 with TRBJ2-3, with a weak D call TRBD1 (6 bases). V was shortened by 4 bases and J by 1 base, with 15 bases between the two germline ends. The CDR3 runs to 16 residues. The germline CDR1 and CDR2 sequences are MNHNS and SASEGT. CDR3 DNA: TGTGCCAGCAGTGTCCTACAGGGTATGGGCACAGATACGCAGTATTTT. This codes for CASSVLQGMGTDTQYF.

The chain carries TRBV18 and TRBJ1-6, with TRBD1 matching 7 bases. The CDR3 is 16 amino acids. Trimming cost V 5 bases and J 3 bases; bases outside gene matches: 7. Looked up from germline, CDR1 is KGHSH and CDR2 is LQKENI. CDR3 region: CASSFGDRIYNSPLHF. CDR3 bases: TGTGCCAGCTCATTCGGGGACAGAATCTATAATTCACCCCTCCACTTT.

The chain links TRBV27 to TRBJ1-2, with D possibly matching TRBD1 (5 bases). V was shortened by 3 bases and J by 4 bases, with 21 bases between the two germline ends. The CDR3 consists of 17 residues. Germline CDR1 reads MNHEY; CDR2 reads SMNVEV (reference sequence). The CDR3 coding sequence is TGTGCCAGCAGTTTGCTGGGGCGGGACGTTCGAGTCTATGGCTACACCTTC. Translation gives CASSLLGRDVRVYGYTF.

The DNA of the CDR3 is TGTGCCAGCTCACCAGGGTGGGCCGAGAACACCGGGGAGCTGTTTTTT. Translation: CASSPGWAENTGELFF. The chain has TRBV18 and TRBJ2-2, with D hard to call. The V and J ends lost 2 bases and 1 base respectively, with 11 bases between them. CDR3 length equals 16 residues. Germline CDR1 reads KGHSH; CDR2 reads LQKENI.

The chain links TRBV7-6 to TRBJ1-3; TRBD1 aligns across 8 bases. The germline V gene has CDR1 SGHVS and CDR2 FNYEAQ. The CDR3 sequence is 15 residues long. V shed 5 bases and J 3 bases; nucleotides not matched to a gene: 6. CDR3 sequence reads: CASSEDRANGNTIYF. The CDR3 bases are TGTGCCAGCAGCGAGGACAGGGCCAATGGAAACACCATATATTTT.